This T cell receptor beta chain appears in the sequencing data of a study of blood T cell repertoires in COVID-19. Overall study context: Sites across the United States, Italy and Spain contributed samples from acute and convalescent COVID-19.

This CDR3 comprises 15 residues. V lost 6 bases and J lost 4; bases outside the gene matches: 8. Per germline, CDR1 MNHEY and CDR2 SVGAGI. Adults between about 18 and 89 years of age took part from fewer than 30 US areas. Symptom resolution, clearance, or two negative PCRs marked donors in Cohort 3 as recovered. TCRdb's copy holds only in-frame clones and misses some; the assay was immunoSEQ multiplex PCR. The sample has about 240,000 clones; roughly 91% are singletons. The V and J genes are TRBV6-5 and TRBJ2-1; TRBD1 matches 8 bases. The receptor was derived from a woman aged 25 to 39 who had recovered from COVID-19. The sample was PBMCs or T cells enriched from blood (not recorded which). CDR3 in DNA: TGTGCCAGCAGCCAAACGGGACAGGAGTACAATGAGCAGTTCTTC. Translating it yields CASSQTGQEYNEQFF.